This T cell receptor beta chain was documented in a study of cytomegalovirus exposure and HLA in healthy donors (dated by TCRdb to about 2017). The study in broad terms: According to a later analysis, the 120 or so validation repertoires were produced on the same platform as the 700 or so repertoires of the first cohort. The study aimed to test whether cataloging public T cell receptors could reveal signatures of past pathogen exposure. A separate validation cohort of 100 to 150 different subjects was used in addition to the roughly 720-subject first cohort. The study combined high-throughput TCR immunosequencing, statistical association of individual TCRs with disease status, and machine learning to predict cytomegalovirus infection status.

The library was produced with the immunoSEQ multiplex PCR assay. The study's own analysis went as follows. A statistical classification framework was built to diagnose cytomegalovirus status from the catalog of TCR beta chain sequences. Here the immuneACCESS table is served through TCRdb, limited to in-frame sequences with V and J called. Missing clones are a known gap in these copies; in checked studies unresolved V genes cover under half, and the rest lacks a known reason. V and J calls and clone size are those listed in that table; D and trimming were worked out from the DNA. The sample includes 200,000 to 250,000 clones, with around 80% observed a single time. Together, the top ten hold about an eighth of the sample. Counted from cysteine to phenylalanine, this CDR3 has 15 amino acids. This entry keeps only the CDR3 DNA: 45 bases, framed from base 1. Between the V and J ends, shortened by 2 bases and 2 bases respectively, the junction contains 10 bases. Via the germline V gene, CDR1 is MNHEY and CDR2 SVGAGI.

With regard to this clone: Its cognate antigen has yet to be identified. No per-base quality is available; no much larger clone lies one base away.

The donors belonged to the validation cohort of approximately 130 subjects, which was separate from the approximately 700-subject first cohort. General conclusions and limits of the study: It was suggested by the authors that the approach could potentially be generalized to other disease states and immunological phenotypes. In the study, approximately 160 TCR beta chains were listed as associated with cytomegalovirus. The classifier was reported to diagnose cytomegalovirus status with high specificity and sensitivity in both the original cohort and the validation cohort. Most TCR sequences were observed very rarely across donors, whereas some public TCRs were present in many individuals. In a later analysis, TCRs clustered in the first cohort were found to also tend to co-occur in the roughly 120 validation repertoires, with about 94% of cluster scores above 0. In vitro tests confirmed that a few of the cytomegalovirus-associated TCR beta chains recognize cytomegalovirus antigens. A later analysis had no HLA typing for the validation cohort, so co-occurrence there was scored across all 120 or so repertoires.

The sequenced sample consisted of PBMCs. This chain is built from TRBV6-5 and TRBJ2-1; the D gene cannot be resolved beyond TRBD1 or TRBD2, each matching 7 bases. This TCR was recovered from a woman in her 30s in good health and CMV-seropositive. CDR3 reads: CASSYQGGTYNEQFF. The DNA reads TGTGCCAGCAGTTACCAGGGGGGGACCTACAATGAGCAGTTCTTC.